This TCR beta chain derives from a study of blood T cells in healthy people across ages (dated by TCRdb to about 2015). With regard to the full study: In model experiments, roughly one uniquely barcoded TCR beta cDNA molecule per two T cells was captured by template switching. The donors were divided into four age groups: young (average around 16 years), middle-aged (roughly 42), aged (about 61) and long-lived (nearly 85). To avoid experimental bias, donors of different ages were spread randomly across the sequencing lanes. Using deep sequencing normalized with unique cDNA molecular identifiers, the study measured how TCR beta repertoire diversity changes with age. Using the same blood draw, the study looked at two additional independent replicas of 1 million unique cDNA reads for two donors, one aged 18 to 30 and the other aged 80 or older.

In this sample, this clonotype turned up a few times. The clone's antigen remains unknown. Base qualities are not recorded, but no much larger clone differs from it by a single base. Paper-wide results and their limitations: Observed TCR beta diversity per million T cells fell roughly linearly with age, and a significant reduction was already apparent by age around 44. Because the CMV infection status of the donors was unknown, age-related changes in expanded clonotypes may potentially have been confounded. Compared with the aged group, the long-lived group had more naive CD4+ T cells, fewer expanded clones and increased TCR diversity, suggesting age selection. Estimates of total diversity based on one million sequenced T cells were regarded as lower bounds and as underestimates. There was a strong correlation between observed TCR beta diversity and the percentage of naive T cells measured by flow cytometry. Since profiling was done on bulk unsorted PBMCs, naive and antigen-experienced compartments could not be conclusively compared.

Receptors were amplified or captured by 5' RACE. The run used an Illumina HiSeq 2500. A second PCR of about 6 to 11 cycles was run with a J-beta primer mix and a sample-barcoded 5' primer. A unique molecular identifier was introduced onto each TCR beta cDNA molecule by a template-switch 5' adaptor carrying 12 random nucleotides. Each sample yielded at least 2.5 million CDR3-containing paired-end reads. All of the RNA was converted into first-strand cDNA using the Mint cDNA synthesis kit, with a TRBC-specific oligonucleotide serving as the primer. Following uracil-DNA glycosylase treatment, all cDNA underwent a first 18-cycle PCR with the universal primers M1SS and BC2_uni_R. Under the source paper's analysis protocol: Each sample was normalized by randomly selecting 1 million high-quality reads, each carrying a distinct molecular identifier. Reads sharing molecular identifiers were discarded rather than binned into consensus sequences. MiTCR, with a Q25 quality threshold and the strictest error-elimination algorithm, was used for CDR3 identification, clonotype clustering and error correction. Lower-bound total TCR beta diversity was estimated with a nonparametric unseen species model using Euler transformation. TCRdb redid the processing of the public reads, applying fastp at Q25 and MiXCR, and retained in-frame beta chains. Rows merge per CDR3 protein into single entries with the most common DNA and genes. These V and J calls derive from TCRdb rather than the authors' analysis. The sample has about a million distinct CDR3 sequences on record, under 50% of them singletons. Roughly an eighth of the sample belongs to the ten largest clones.

Donors were around 37 systemically healthy Caucasian individuals from Russia aged roughly 6 to 100 years. Each donor gave about 9.7 milliliters of peripheral blood, drawn into EDTA-treated Vacutainer tubes. PBMCs were isolated by Ficoll-Paque density-gradient centrifugation, with at least 6 million obtained per sample. Trizol reagent was used to extract total RNA from the PBMCs, yielding at least 5 micrograms per sample. For every donor, an aliquot of PBMCs went through flow cytometry to measure the percentages of naive CD45RAhigh/CD27high T cells. The sequence derives from a man aged 25-45 years in good health. The material sequenced was blood.

The encoded CDR3 is CASSSNYESSYEQYF. DNA sequence: TGTGCCAGCAGTTCGAACTACGAATCCAGCTACGAGCAGTACTTC. The chain links TRBV6-5 with TRBJ2-4; the D segment cannot be called with confidence. The assigned J gene may be wrong: the sequence end matches TRBJ2-7 better. The cysteine opens and the phenylalanine closes a CDR3 of 15 amino acids. The kept DNA is CDR3 alone, 45 bases in frame from the first base. Reading the germline V gene gives CDR1 MNHEY and CDR2 SVGAGI.